This TCR beta chain was documented in a study of blood T cell repertoires in COVID-19 (dated by TCRdb to the early 2020s). Regarding the study in general: Samples from collaborators originated in the United States, Italy and Spain and spanned both the acute and convalescent phases of COVID-19. The material from the prospective study consisted of cDNA or gDNA derived from T cells, B-cell-depleted T cells, or PBMCs. Deeply sampled blood TCRbeta repertoires from subjects exposed to, actively infected with, or recovered from COVID-19 were included in the dataset. The repertoires were made available in a free public database intended to serve as a resource for research on the immune response to SARS-CoV-2. Samples came from the ongoing ImmuneRACE study (first 160 participants) plus 1,254 subjects from 6 global collaborators. Nearly every sample came with metadata listing a de-identified subject ID, COVID-19 status, age in years and sex. HLA class I and class II types, where available, came from metadata supplied by the sample provider rather than from assay-based typing. Summary of the overall study and its limitations: Clinical and demographic metadata were provided uncurated, with the amount varying by source and participant.

A second Seattle source provided samples from volunteer blood donors who had recovered from COVID-19. Collaborating institutions collected whole blood in K2EDTA tubes following their own protocols. For TCRbeta analysis, collaborator samples were shipped as frozen whole blood, as isolated PBMCs, or as DNA extracted from either sample type. The germline ends are 13 bases apart after V is trimmed by 7 bases and J by 1 base. CDR1 and CDR2 were assigned from the germline V gene as MNHEY and SVGAGI. Inclusive of the bounding cysteine and phenylalanine, the CDR3 is 15 residues long. Only the CDR3 region is kept as DNA, spanning 45 bases read in frame from base 1. TCRbeta CDR3 regions were amplified from genomic DNA using the immunoSEQ Assay, a bias-controlled multiplex PCR. From the authors' description of their analysis: Nucleated cell counts per sample were estimated from amplification of reference gene primers within the assay. To quantify the absolute abundance of each unique TCRbeta CDR3 rearrangement, sequence reads were collapsed and filtered. For each sample, productive Simpson clonality was calculated by taking the square root of Simpson's diversity index across productive rearrangements. TCRdb obtained this table from immuneACCESS and retained in-frame rearrangements with V and J assigned. These tables miss some clones; where compared with another copy, unresolved V genes account for less than half of the shortfall, and the remainder is unexplained. The V and J calls and clone size come from that table; D and trimming were worked out from the DNA. The sample table lists about 260,000 clones, around 86% of them with a count of one. The top ten clones comprise around 1.5% of the sample.

Turning to this clone: Its antigen has not been determined. No much larger clone exists at a distance of one base, and base qualities are not known.

The source material was peripheral blood. The sequence was collected from a woman in her thirties or forties who had recovered from COVID-19. Recombination connected TRBV6-5 to TRBJ2-2; no D gene is confidently identified. The nucleotide sequence reads TGTGCCAGCATGACGCGGCAGTGGAACACCGGGGAGCTGTTTTTT. Its product reads: CASMTRQWNTGELFF.